These 19 T cell receptor beta chains were sequenced from one sample in a study of blood T cells in healthy people across ages. Next came a second PCR, run for roughly 6 to 11 cycles, which used a sample-barcoded 5' primer along with a J-beta primer mix. TCRdb itself ran the 5' RACE reads through MiXCR, one entry per CDR3 protein. The table shows 700,000 or so distinct CDR3 sequences, with roughly two fifths occurring only once. Sequenced input: blood. The source is an elderly man in good health.

CDR3 coding DNA: TGTGCCAGCAGCTCACTCGGCGGGGTCTCCGGGGAGCTGTTTTTT. It codes for CASSSLGGVSGELFF. This chain links TRBV14 with TRBJ2-2; a weak D match, TRBD2 (6 bases). Germline CDR1 is SGHDN and CDR2 is FVKESK. This CDR3 comprises 15 residues. V shed 5 bases and J shed 6 bases, with 16 bases lying between them.

This clonotype was counted a few times. The chain couples TRBV30 to TRBJ2-2; perhaps TRBD1 as D (5 bases). CDR1 and CDR2 from the germline V gene are GTSNPN and SVGIG (reference sequence). V was pared by 5 bases and J by 3 bases, with 7 bases between. The CDR3 loop spans 12 amino acids. The CDR3 DNA reads TGTGCCTGGCGACAGTACACCGGGGAGCTGTTTTTT. Its translation: CAWRQYTGELFF. The full variable domain, completed using reference TRBV30 and TRBJ2-2, is SQTIHQWPATLVQPVGSPLSLECTVEGTSNPNLYWYRQAAGRGLQLLFYSVGIGQISSEVPQNLSASRPQDRQFILSSKKLLLSDSGFYLCAWRQYTGELFFGEGSRLTVL.

This clonotype appeared a few times. The V call is TRBV5-6, the J call TRBJ2-7; D is ambiguous. CDR3 length: 15 residues. In germline, CDR1 is SGHDT, CDR2 YYEEEE. V lost 4 bases, J lost 7 bases, and 21 bases lay in between. This chain's CDR3 is CASSLRVQIRREQYF. As DNA, the CDR3 is TGTGCCAGCAGCCTCCGGGTCCAAATTCGTCGTGAGCAGTACTTC.

This clonotype appeared a few times. This chain links TRBV4-3 with TRBJ2-1, with 12 bases lining up with TRBD2. The junction had 7 bases not matched to a gene; V was cut back by 2 bases and J by 8 bases. There are 16 residues in the CDR3. Germline V lookup: CDR1 LGHNA, CDR2 YSLEER. The CDR3: CASSQLTTSGSDEQFF. The CDR3 nucleotides are TGCGCCAGCAGCCAACTTACGACTAGCGGGAGTGATGAGCAGTTCTTC.

CDR3 DNA sequence: TGTGCCAGCTCACCACGTCCTAGCGGGGGGGCGGTCGGGTCCTACGAGCAGTACTTC. Translation gives CASSPRPSGGAVGSYEQYF. The V and J genes are TRBV18 and TRBJ2-4, with 12 nucleotides matching TRBD2. The J call is in doubt because the DNA end fits TRBJ2-7 better. Germline assignment: CDR1 KGHSH and CDR2 LQKENI. The CDR3 is 19 residues long.

CDR3 sequence: CASTVDSRDTQYF. The CDR3 coding sequence is TGTGCCAGCACGGTTGATTCAAGAGATACGCAGTATTTT. The rearrangement uses TRBV6-1 and TRBJ2-3; no clear D. Germline CDR1 reads MNHNS; CDR2 reads SASEGT. Trimming left V 7 bases short and J 5 bases short, with 13 bases between. The CDR3 consists of 13 residues.

This clonotype has ten or more counts. The V and J genes are TRBV7-2 and TRBJ2-3; D is tentatively TRBD1 or TRBD2 (5 bases each). V lost 1 base and J lost 0, with 11 bases in between. The germline V gene encodes CDR1 SGHTA and CDR2 FQGNSA. There are 16 residues in the CDR3. The CDR3 DNA is TGTGCCAGCAGCTTAGACTACGGGGCAAGCACAGATACGCAGTATTTT. Its protein product is CASSLDYGASTDTQYF.

This sequence joins TRBV20-1 and TRBJ2-1; perhaps TRBD2 as D (5 bases). Germline V gene lookup returns CDR1 DFQATT and CDR2 SNEGSKA (reference sequence). V was clipped by 4 bases and J by 3 bases, with 13 bases between them. This CDR3 comprises 14 residues. This CDR3 is CSANSEGVYNEQFF. CDR3 DNA sequence: TGCAGTGCTAACAGTGAGGGAGTCTACAATGAGCAGTTCTTC.

This clonotype has only one observation. This CDR3 is CSASAPGPSYEQYF. The CDR3 nucleotides read TGCAGTGCGTCTGCTCCGGGACCATCCTACGAGCAGTACTTC. This chain links TRBV20-1 with TRBJ2-7; D may match TRBD1 or TRBD2 (5 bases each). Trimming took 6 bases from V and 1 from J, leaving 16 bases between them. The CDR3 loop spans 14 amino acids. The germline CDR1 and CDR2 sequences are DFQATT and SNEGSKA (reference sequence).

This clonotype was detected only a few times. This sequence joins TRBV12-3 or TRBV12-4 and TRBJ2-3, with D maybe TRBD1 (5 bases). The CDR3 consists of 13 residues. V gave up 7 bases and J gave up 2 bases, with 10 bases separating them. This CDR3 reads CASTAGSTDTQYF. The CDR3 DNA reads as TGTGCCAGCACCGCAGGGTCCACAGATACGCAGTATTTT.

V and J are TRBV7-9 and TRBJ2-1; D uncertain. Germline V gene sequence: CDR1 SEHNR, CDR2 FQNEAQ (reference sequence). The V end lost 4 bases, the J end lost 3 bases, and 13 bases lay between the germline ends. The CDR3 is 15 amino acids. CDR3 bases: TGTGCCAGCAGCTCGCTGACTCAAATCTACAATGAGCAGTTCTTC. Translated: CASSSLTQIYNEQFF.

This clonotype has at least ten counts. The chain uses TRBV6-2 or TRBV6-3 and TRBJ2-7, with D unclear. Trimming cost V 0 bases and J 5 bases, with 17 bases left between them. The CDR3 length is 16 residues. CDR1 MNHEY and CDR2 SVGEGT come from the germline V gene. The CDR3, as DNA: TGTGCCAGCAGTTACTCGAGCGTGAGGAATTCGGACGAGCAGTACTTC. Protein product: CASSYSSVRNSDEQYF.

This clonotype was counted once. A read error may explain this, as a much larger clone is one base away. This chain links TRBV7-2 with TRBJ2-3; 11 bases align to TRBD2. Losses at the gene ends were 1 base for V and 6 bases for J; bases not matched to a gene: 9. CDR1 SGHTA and CDR2 FQGNSA come from the germline V gene. The CDR3 extends over 17 amino acids. This CDR3 is CTSSLGLAGGTGDTQYF. The CDR3 coding sequence is TGTACCAGCAGCTTAGGGCTAGCGGGAGGTACGGGGGATACGCAGTATTTT. The full variable domain, its missing parts supplied by reference TRBV7-2 and TRBJ2-3, is GAGVSQSPSNKVTEKGKDVELRCDPISGHTALYWYRQSLGQGLEFLIYFQGNSAPDKSGLPSDRFSAERTGGSVSTLTIQRTQQEDSAVYLCTSSLGLAGGTGDTQYFGPGTRLTVL.

This clonotype was found many times. J is TRBJ2-3 and V is TRBV11-3, with D uncertain. V shed 5 bases and J shed 2 bases, with 11 bases lying between them. CDR3 length: 14 residues. The germline CDR1 and CDR2 sequences are SGHNT and YENEEA. CDR3 region: CASSPTTLTDTQYF. The CDR3 region has the DNA TGTGCCAGCAGCCCCACCACCCTCACAGATACGCAGTATTTT.

V gene TRBV6-5 combines with J gene TRBJ2-7, with D tentatively TRBD2 (6 bases). The J call may be incorrect, as the DNA end agrees better with TRBJ2-5. Germline values: CDR1 MNHEY, CDR2 SVGAGI. CDR3 length equals 15 residues. Written as DNA, the CDR3 is TGTGCCAGCAGTTACGGGGCGGGGACGAGCAGGACCCAGTACTTC. Protein product: CASSYGAGTSRTQYF.

This clonotype was picked up one time. The CDR3 DNA is TGTGCCAGCAGCACTACACCTAGCAATCAGCCCCAGCATTTT. Its translation is CASSTTPSNQPQHF. The chain uses TRBV9 and TRBJ1-5; D not certain. The V end was cut by 4 bases, the J end by 0 bases, with 8 bases between. The germline gives CDR1 SGDLS, CDR2 YYNGEE. The CDR3 spans 14 residues.

The genes are TRBV29-1 and TRBJ2-5, with D perhaps TRBD1 (6 bases). The CDR3 covers 12 residues. Germline V gene data show CDR1 as SQVTM and CDR2 as ANQGSEA. The CDR3 DNA is TGCAGAATTAAAGGGGGCCAAGAGACCCAGTACTTC. This sequence encodes CRIKGGQETQYF.

V gene TRBV28 combines with J gene TRBJ2-5; possibly TRBD1 for D (6 bases). CDR1 is MDHEN and CDR2 is SYDVKM in the germline V gene. V dropped 6 bases and J dropped 5 bases, with 13 bases sitting between them. There are 13 residues in the CDR3. CDR3 loop: CASRSRGWETQYF. The CDR3 bases are TGTGCCAGCAGATCCAGGGGTTGGGAGACCCAGTACTTC.

The chain uses TRBV3-1 and TRBJ2-5, with D perhaps TRBD1 (6 bases). CDR3 length: 16 residues. V was shortened by 5 bases and J by 11 bases, with 27 bases between the two germline ends. Per germline, CDR1 LGHDT and CDR2 YNNKEL (reference sequence). The DNA for the CDR3 is TGTGCCAGCAGCGCTCAGCCCCGGACAGTTACTTACGGGCAGTACTTC. Translation: CASSAQPRTVTYGQYF.